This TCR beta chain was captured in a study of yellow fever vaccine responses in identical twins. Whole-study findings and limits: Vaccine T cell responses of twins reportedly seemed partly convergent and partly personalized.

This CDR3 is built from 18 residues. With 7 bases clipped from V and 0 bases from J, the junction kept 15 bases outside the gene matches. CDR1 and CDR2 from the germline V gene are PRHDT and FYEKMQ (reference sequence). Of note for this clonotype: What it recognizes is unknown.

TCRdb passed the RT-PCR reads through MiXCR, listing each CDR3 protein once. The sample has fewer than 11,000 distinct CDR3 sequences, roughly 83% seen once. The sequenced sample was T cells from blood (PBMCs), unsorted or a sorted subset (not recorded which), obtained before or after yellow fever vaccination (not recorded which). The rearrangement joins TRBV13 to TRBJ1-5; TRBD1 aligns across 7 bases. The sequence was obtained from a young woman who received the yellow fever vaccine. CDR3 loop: CASKEEKGAGYSNQPQHF. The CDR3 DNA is TGTGCCAGCAAAGAGGAAAAGGGGGCGGGTTATAGCAATCAGCCCCAGCATTTT.